The text below deals with one T cell receptor (beta chain). The source of the sample is a study of cytomegalovirus exposure and HLA in healthy donors. The PCR used 60 Vbeta and 13 Jbeta primers. Profiled with immunoSEQ multiplex PCR; TCRdb holds only in-frame clones, not every one. This table has about 68,000 clones, about 81% appearing once. The J segment lost 7 bases and the V segment lost 5 bases, leaving 7 bases of the junction unmatched. The CDR3 contains 13 residues. CDR1 SGHDT and CDR2 YYEEEE come from the germline V gene. This clonotype was sampled from a human donor in good health. The rearrangement uses TRBV5-6 and TRBJ1-2; 8 nucleotides line up with TRBD1. Sequenced input: PBMCs. CDR3 DNA: TGTGCCAGCAGGCTACAGGGGGGGCTTGGCTACACCTTC. Translated: CASRLQGGLGYTF. The full variable domain, rest sourced from reference TRBV5-6 and TRBJ1-2, is DAGVTQSPTHLIKTRGQQVTLRCSPKSGHDTVSWYQQALGQGPQFIFQYYEEEERQRGNFPDRFSGHQFPNYSSELNVNALLLGDSALYLCASRLQGGLGYTFGSGTRLTVV.